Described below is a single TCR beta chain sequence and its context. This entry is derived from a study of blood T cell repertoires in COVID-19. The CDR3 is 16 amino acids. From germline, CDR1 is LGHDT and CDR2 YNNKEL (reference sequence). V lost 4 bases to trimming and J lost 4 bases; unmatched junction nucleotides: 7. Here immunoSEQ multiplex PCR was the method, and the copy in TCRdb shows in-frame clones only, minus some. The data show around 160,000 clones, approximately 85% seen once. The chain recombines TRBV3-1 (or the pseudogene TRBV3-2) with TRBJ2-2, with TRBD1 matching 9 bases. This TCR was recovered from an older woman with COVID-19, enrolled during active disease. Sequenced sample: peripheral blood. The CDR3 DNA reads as TGTGCCAGCAGCCCGCACAGGGGGCAGGTCACCGGGGAGCTGTTTTTT. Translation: CASSPHRGQVTGELFF.